This TCR beta chain is from a study of post-analysis software for immune sequencing data. Findings of the study overall: Compared with controls, patients had more of 4 or 5 TRBV segments, including TRBV5-6, TRBV5-1 and TRBV20-1. Multiple sclerosis patients showed significantly lower normalized Chao1 diversity than controls did.

Unique-molecular-identifier-tagged TCR beta cDNA libraries were used. Starting from roughly 1.1 to 9.2 million T cells, the study yielded 460,000 or so cDNA molecules. TCRdb re-analysed the PCR reads in MiXCR, keeping a single row per CDR3 protein. The table has around 400,000 distinct CDR3 sequences, over 30% seen once. Germline CDR1 reads SQVTM; CDR2 reads ANQGSEA. V trimming: 3 bases; J trimming: 3 bases; junction bases outside the gene matches: 7. The CDR3 has 14 residues. Turning to this clonotype: Its antigen is undetermined.

Specimen: blood. This sequence originates from a girl aged 2 to 9 with multiple sclerosis. The J gene is TRBJ2-5, the V gene TRBV29-1; TRBD2 agrees at 7 bases. CDR3 protein: CSVDRAGEKETQYF. CDR3 coding DNA: TGCAGCGTTGACCGGGCGGGAGAGAAAGAGACCCAGTACTTC.